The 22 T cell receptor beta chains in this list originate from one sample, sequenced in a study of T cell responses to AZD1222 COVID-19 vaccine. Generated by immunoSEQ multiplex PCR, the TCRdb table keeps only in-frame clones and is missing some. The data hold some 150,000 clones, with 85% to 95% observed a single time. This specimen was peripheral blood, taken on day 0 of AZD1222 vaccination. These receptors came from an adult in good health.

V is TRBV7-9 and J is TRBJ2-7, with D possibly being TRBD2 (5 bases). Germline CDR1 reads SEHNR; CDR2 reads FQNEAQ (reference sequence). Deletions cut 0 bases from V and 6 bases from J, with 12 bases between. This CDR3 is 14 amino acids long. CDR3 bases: TGTGCCAGCAGCTTAGCACGCACAGAGGGCGAGCAGTACTTC. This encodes CASSLARTEGEQYF.

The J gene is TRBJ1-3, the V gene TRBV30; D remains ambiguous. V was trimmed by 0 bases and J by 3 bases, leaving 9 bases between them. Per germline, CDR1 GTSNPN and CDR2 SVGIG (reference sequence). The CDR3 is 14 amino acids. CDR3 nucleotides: TGTGCCTGGAGTGTTAGAGGCCATGGAAACACCATATATTTT. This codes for CAWSVRGHGNTIYF.

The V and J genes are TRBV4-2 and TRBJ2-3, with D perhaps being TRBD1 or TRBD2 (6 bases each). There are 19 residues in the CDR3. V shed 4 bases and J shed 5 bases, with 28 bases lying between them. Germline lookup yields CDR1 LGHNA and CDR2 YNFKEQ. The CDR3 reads CASSRGATLFQGSEDTQYF. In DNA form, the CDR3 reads TGTGCCAGCAGCCGGGGGGCAACTCTGTTCCAGGGGTCGGAAGATACGCAGTATTTT.

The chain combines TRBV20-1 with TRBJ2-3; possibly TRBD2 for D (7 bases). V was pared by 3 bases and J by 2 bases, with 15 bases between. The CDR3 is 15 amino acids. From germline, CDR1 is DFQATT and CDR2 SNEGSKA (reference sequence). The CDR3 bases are TGCAGTGCTAGTCTTCGGGGGGCCTCCACAGATACGCAGTATTTT. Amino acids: CSASLRGASTDTQYF.

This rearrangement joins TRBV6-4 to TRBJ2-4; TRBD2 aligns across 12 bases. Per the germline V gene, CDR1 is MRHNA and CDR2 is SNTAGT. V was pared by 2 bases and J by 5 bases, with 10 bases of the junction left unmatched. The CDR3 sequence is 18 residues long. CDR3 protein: CASSDETSGGPFENIQYF. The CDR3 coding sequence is TGTGCCAGCAGTGACGAGACTAGCGGGGGCCCGTTCGAAAACATTCAGTACTTC.

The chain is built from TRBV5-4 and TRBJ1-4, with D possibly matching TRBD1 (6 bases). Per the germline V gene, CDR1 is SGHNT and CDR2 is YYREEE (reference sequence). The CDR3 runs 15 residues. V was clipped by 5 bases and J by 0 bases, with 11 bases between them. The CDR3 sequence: CASSKGGPTNEKLFF. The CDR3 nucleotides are TGTGCCAGCAGTAAGGGGGGACCAACTAATGAAAAACTGTTTTTT. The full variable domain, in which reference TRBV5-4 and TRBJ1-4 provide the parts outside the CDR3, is ETGVTQSPTHLIKTRGQQVTLRCSSQSGHNTVSWYQQALGQGPQFIFQYYREEENGRGNFPPRFSGLQFPNYSSELNVNALELDDSALYLCASSKGGPTNEKLFFGSGTQLSVL.

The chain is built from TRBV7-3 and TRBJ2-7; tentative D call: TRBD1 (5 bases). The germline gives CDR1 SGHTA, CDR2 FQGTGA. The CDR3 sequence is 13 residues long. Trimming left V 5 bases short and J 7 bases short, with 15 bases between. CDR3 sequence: CASSQDSSREQYF. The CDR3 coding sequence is TGTGCCAGCAGCCAAGACAGTTCTCGAGAGCAGTACTTC.

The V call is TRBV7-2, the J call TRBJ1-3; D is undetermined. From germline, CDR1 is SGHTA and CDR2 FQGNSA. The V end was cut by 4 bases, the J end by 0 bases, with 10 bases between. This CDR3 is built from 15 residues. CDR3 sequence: CASSSGPSSGNTIYF. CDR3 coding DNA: TGTGCCAGCAGCTCTGGTCCTTCCTCTGGAAACACCATATATTTT.

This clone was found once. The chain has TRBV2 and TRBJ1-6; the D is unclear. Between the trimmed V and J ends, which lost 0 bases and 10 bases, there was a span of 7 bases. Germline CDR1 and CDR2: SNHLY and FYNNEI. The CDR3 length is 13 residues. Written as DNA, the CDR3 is TGTGCCAGCAGTGAAGCAGAAGGCTCACCCCTCCACTTT. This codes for CASSEAEGSPLHF.

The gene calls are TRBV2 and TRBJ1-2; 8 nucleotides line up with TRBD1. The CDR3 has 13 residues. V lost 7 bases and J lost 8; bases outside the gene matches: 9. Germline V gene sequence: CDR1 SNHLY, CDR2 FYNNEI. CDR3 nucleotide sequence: TGTGCCAGCAACCAGGACAGGGTATTGGGCTACACCTTC. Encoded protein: CASNQDRVLGYTF.

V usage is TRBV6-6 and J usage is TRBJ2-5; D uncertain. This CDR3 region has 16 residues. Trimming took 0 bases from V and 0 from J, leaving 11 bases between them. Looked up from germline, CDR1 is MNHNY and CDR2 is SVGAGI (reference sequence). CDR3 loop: CASSYSWRIDQETQYF. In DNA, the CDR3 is TGTGCCAGCAGTTACTCGTGGCGGATAGACCAAGAGACCCAGTACTTC.

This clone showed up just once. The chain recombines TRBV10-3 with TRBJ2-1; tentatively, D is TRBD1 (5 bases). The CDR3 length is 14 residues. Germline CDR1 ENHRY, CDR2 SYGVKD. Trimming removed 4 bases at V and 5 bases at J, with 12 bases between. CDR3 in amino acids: CAISGTNLDNEQFF. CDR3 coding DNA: TGTGCCATCAGTGGGACAAATCTGGACAATGAGCAGTTCTTC.

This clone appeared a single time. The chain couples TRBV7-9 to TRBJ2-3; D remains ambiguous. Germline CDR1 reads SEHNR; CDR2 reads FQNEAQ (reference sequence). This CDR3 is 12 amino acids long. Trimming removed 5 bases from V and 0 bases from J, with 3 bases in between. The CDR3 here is CASSLSTDTQYF. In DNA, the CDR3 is TGTGCCAGCAGCCTAAGCACAGATACGCAGTATTTT. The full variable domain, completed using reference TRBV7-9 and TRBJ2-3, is DTGVSQNPRHKITKRGQNVTFRCDPISEHNRLYWYRQTLGQGPEFLTYFQNEAQLEKSRLLSDRFSAERPKGSFSTLEIQRTEQGDSAMYLCASSLSTDTQYFGPGTRLTVL.

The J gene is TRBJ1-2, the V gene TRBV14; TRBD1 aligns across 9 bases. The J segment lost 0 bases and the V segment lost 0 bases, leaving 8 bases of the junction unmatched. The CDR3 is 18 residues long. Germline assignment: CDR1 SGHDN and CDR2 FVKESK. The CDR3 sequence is CASSQDLDRGWSNYGYTF. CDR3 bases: TGTGCCAGCAGCCAAGATTTGGACAGGGGATGGTCTAACTATGGCTACACCTTC.

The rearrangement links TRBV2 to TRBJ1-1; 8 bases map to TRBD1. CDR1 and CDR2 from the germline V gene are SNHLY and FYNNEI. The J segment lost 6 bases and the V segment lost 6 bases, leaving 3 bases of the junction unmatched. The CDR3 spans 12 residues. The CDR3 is CASRRQGSEAFF. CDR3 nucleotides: TGTGCCAGCAGGCGACAGGGGTCTGAAGCTTTCTTT.

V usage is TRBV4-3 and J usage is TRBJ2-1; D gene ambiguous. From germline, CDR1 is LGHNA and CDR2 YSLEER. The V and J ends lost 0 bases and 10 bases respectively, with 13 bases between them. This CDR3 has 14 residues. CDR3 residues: CASSQEQATREQFF. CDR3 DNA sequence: TGCGCCAGCAGCCAAGAACAAGCAACCCGGGAGCAGTTCTTC.

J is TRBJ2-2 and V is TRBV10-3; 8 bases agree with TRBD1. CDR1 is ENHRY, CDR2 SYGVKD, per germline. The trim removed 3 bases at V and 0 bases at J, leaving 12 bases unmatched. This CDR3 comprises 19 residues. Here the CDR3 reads CAISDGTGGLRSNTGELFF. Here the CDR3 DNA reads TGTGCCATCAGTGACGGGACAGGCGGATTGAGGTCGAACACCGGGGAGCTGTTTTTT.

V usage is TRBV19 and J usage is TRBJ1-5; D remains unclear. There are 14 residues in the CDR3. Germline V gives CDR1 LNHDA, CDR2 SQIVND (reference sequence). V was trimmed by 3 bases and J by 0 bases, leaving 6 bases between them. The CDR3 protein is CASSILYSNQPQHF. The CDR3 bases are TGTGCCAGTAGTATCTTATATAGCAATCAGCCCCAGCATTTT. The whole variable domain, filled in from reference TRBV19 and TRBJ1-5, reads DGGITQSPKYLFRKEGQNVTLSCEQNLNHDAMYWYRQDPGQGLRLIYYSQIVNDFQKGDIAEGYSVSREKKESFPLTVTSAQKNPTAFYLCASSILYSNQPQHFGDGTRLSIL.

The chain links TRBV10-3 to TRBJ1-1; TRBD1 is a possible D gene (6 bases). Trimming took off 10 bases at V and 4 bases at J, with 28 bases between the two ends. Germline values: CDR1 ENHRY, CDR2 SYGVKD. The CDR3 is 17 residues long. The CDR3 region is CATGLRTGLGGGTEAFF. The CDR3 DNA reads TGTGCCACAGGATTGCGTACAGGGCTGGGGGGTGGCACTGAAGCTTTCTTT.

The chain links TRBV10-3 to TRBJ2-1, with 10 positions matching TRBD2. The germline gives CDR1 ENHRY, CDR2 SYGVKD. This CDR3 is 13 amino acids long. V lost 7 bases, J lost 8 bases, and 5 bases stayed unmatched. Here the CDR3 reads CAINTSGDDEQFF. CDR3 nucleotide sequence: TGTGCCATCAATACTAGCGGGGACGATGAGCAGTTCTTC.

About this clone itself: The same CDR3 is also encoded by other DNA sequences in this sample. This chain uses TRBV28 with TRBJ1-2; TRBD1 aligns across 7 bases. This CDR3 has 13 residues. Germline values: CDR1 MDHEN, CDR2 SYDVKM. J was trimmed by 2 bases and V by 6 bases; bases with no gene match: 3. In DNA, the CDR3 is TGTGCCAGCAGCCCGGACAGGAACTATGGCTACACCTTC. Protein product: CASSPDRNYGYTF.

The CDR3 loop reads CASSLKEGKTESDQPQHF. For the CDR3, the DNA is TGTGCCAGCAGTTTAAAAGAGGGGAAGACAGAGAGTGATCAGCCCCAGCATTTT. The chain links TRBV28 to TRBJ1-5; possible D gene TRBD1, 5 bases. The CDR3 has 18 residues. Germline V gene sequence: CDR1 MDHEN, CDR2 SYDVKM. Trimming took 2 bases from V and 5 from J, leaving 22 bases between them.